The 4 T cell receptor beta chains reported below all come from one sample, sequenced in a study of T cells in Graves' hyperthyroidism and ophthalmopathy (dated by TCRdb to the late 2010s). Libraries were prepared through multiplex PCR. The data were produced on an Illumina HiSeq 2000. The TCR beta CDR3 regions were amplified from RNA transcripts. The first round of RT-PCR for the TCR CDR3 was performed with the HTBI primer set and the Qiagen OneStep RT-PCR kit. Through fastp at Q25 and MiXCR, TCRdb rebuilt clones from the public reads, retaining in-frame beta chains. Merged by CDR3 protein, the rows form single entries marked with the most common genes and DNA. The sample table records hundreds of thousands of distinct CDR3 sequences; roughly 15% of these occur just once. Roughly 4.3% of the sample rests with the top ten. What was sequenced was blood. Receptors were obtained from a woman aged 40 to 50 with Graves' ophthalmopathy.

This clonotype was picked up many times. The genes are TRBV11-3 and TRBJ2-7; D uncertain. This CDR3 comprises 17 residues. V gave up 1 base and J gave up 3 bases, with 19 bases separating them. From germline, CDR1 is SGHNT and CDR2 YENEEA. CDR3 nucleotide sequence: TGTGCCAGCAGCTTAGGCCCCACCCACTTAGAAGGCTACGAGCAGTACTTC. Amino acid sequence: CASSLGPTHLEGYEQYF.

This clonotype was detected ten times or more. DNA for the CDR3: TGCAGCGTTGAGATGGCGACAGTTCAAGAGACCCAGTACTTC. Its translation: CSVEMATVQETQYF. V gene TRBV29-1 combines with J gene TRBJ2-5; possibly TRBD1 for D (5 bases). CDR3 length: 14 residues. Germline V gene lookup returns CDR1 SQVTM and CDR2 ANQGSEA. V shed 3 bases and J shed 2 bases, with 13 bases lying between them.

This clonotype was counted many times. This chain connects TRBV24-1 to TRBJ2-2, with D perhaps given as TRBD1 or TRBD2 (5 bases each). Trimming stripped 8 bases from V and 0 bases from J, with 12 bases between. CDR3 size: 15 residues. Germline assignment: CDR1 KGHDR and CDR2 SFDVKD. The CDR3 DNA sequence: TGTGCCACCAAACCGGGACCAGCGAACACCGGGGAGCTGTTTTTT. It yields the protein CATKPGPANTGELFF.

The table lists this clonotype with a few counts. The rearrangement uses TRBV6-5 and TRBJ1-2, with D perhaps matching TRBD1 (5 bases). V was pared by 0 bases and J by 1 base, with 12 bases between. The CDR3 length is 16 residues. Looked up from germline, CDR1 is MNHEY and CDR2 is SVGAGI. The CDR3 protein is CASSYSTDSINYGYTF. The CDR3 DNA sequence: TGTGCCAGCAGTTACTCGACAGATTCTATTAACTATGGCTACACCTTC.